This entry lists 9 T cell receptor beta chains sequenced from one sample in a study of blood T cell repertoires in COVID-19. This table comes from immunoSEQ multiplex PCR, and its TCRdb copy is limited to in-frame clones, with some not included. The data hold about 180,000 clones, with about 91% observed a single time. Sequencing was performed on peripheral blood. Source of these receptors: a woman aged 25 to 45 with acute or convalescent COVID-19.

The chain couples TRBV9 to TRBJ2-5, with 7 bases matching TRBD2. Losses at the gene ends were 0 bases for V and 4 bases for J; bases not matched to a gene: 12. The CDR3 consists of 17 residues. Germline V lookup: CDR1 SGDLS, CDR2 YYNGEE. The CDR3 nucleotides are TGTGCCAGCAGCGTAGACCCCTGGGGGGGTTTGGGAGAGACCCAGTACTTC. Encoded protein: CASSVDPWGGLGETQYF.

The CDR3 loop reads CATRQGGNTEAFF. The DNA of the CDR3 is TGTGCCACCCGACAGGGGGGGAACACTGAAGCTTTCTTT. V and J are TRBV27 and TRBJ1-1, with 9 bases fitting TRBD1. The CDR3 is 13 amino acids. Trimming removed 10 bases from V and 1 base from J; junction bases left unmatched: 4. From germline, CDR1 is MNHEY and CDR2 SMNVEV (reference sequence).

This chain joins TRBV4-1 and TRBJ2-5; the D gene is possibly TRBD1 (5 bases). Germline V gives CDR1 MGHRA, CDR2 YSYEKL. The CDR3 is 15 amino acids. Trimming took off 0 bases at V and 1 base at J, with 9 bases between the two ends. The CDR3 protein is CASSQDRGIQETQYF. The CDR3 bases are TGCGCCAGCAGCCAAGATAGGGGTATCCAAGAGACCCAGTACTTC.

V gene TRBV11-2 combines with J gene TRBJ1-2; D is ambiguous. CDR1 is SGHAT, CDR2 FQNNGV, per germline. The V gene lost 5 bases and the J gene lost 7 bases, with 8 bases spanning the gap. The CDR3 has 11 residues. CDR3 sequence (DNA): TGTGCCAGCAGCGAGCAGGTTGGCTACACCTTC. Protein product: CASSEQVGYTF.

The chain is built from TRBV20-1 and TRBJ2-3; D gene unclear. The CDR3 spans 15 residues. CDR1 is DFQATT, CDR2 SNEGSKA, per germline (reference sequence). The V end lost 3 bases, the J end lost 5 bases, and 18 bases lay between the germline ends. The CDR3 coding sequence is TGCAGTGCTAGTGGTGGGTTTCTTGGCGGAGATACGCAGTATTTT. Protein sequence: CSASGGFLGGDTQYF.

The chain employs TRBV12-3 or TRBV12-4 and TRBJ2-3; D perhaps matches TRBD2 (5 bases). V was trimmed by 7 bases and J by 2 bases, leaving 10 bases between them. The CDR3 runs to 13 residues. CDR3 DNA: TGTGCCAGCAATCGGGAATACACAGATACGCAGTATTTT. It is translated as CASNREYTDTQYF.

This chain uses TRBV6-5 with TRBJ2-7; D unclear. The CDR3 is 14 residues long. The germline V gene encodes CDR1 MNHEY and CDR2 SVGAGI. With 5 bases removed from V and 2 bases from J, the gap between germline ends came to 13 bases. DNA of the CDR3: TGTGCCAGCAGTACTATCCTTATTACCTACGAGCAGTACTTC. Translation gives CASSTILITYEQYF.

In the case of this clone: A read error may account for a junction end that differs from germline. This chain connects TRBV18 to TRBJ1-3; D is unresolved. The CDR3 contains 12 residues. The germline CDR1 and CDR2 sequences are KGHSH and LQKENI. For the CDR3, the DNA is TGTGCCAGCTCACCAAGTGGAGACACCATATATTTT. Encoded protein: CASSPSGDTIYF.

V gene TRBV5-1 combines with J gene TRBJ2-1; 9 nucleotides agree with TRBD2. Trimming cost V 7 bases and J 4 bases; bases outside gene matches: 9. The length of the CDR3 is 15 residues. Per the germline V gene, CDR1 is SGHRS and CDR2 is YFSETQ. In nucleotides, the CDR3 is TGCGCCAGCTCCGGGGCTAGCGGGATGTACAATGAGCAGTTCTTC. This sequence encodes CASSGASGMYNEQFF.